The following is a T cell receptor beta chain sequence with its context. This table comes from immunoSEQ multiplex PCR, and its TCRdb copy is limited to in-frame clones, with some not included. The top ten hold 0.013% of the sample, which has about 500,000 clones, approximately 80% seen once. This entry belongs to a study of shared T cell receptors in the human thymus. The CDR3 is 14 amino acids. This sample also appeared in a second study, on human thymus T cells.

Source material: thymocytes. This chain links TRBV7-5 with TRBJ2-5; the D call TRBD2 from the table was never checked on the DNA. TRBV7-5 is marked as a pseudogene. The sequence was collected from a boy younger than two with a congenital heart defect. The CDR3: CVRSLFSSVETQYF. CDR3 nucleotide sequence: TGTGTCAGAAGCTTATTTTCTAGCGTCGAGACCCAGTACTTC.